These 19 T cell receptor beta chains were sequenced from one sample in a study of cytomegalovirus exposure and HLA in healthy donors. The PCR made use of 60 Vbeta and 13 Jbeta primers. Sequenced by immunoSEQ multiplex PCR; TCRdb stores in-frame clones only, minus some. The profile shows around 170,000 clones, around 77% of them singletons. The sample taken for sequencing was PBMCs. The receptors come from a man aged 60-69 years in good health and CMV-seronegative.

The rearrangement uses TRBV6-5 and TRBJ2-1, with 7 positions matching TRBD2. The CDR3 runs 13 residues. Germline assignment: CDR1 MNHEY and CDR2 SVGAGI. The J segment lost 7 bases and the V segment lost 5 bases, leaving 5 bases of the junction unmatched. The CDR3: CASSPGAGNEQFF. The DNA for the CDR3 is TGTGCCAGCAGTCCGGGAGCGGGGAATGAGCAGTTCTTC.

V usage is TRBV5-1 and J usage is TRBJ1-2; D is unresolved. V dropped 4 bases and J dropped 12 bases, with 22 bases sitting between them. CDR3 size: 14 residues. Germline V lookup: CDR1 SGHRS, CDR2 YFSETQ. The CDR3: CASSPQASARMHTF. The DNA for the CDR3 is TGCGCCAGCAGCCCCCAAGCGTCAGCTCGAATGCACACCTTC. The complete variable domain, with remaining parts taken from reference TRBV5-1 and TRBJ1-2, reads KAGVTQTPRYLIKTRGQQVTLSCSPISGHRSVSWYQQTPGQGLQFLFEYFSETQRNKGNFPGRFSGRQFSNSRSEMNVSTLELGDSALYLCASSPQASARMHTFGSGTRLTVV.

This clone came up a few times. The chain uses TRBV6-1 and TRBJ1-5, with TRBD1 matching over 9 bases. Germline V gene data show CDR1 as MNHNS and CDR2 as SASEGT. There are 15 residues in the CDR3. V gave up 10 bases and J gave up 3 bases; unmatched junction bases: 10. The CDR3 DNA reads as TGTGCCACCTCTAACCGGGACAGGGCCAATCAGCCCCAGCATTTT. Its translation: CATSNRDRANQPQHF.

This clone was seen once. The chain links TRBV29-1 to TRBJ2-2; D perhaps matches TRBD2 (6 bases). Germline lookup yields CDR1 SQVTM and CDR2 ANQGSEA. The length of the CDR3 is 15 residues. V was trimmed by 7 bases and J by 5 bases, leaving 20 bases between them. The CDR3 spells CSAGGGTSGTGELFF. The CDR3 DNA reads TGCAGCGCCGGAGGCGGGACGAGTGGGACCGGGGAGCTGTTTTTT.

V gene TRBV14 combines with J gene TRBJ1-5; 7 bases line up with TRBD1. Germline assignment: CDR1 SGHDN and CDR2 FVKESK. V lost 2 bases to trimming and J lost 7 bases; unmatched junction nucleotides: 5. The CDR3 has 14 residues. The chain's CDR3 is CASSQSTGDQPQHF. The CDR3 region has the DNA TGTGCCAGCAGCCAATCTACAGGGGACCAGCCCCAGCATTTT. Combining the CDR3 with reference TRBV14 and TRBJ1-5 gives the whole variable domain EAGVTQFPSHSVIEKGQTVTLRCDPISGHDNLYWYRRVMGKEIKFLLHFVKESKQDESGMPNNRFLAERTGGTYSTLKVQPAELEDSGVYFCASSQSTGDQPQHFGDGTRLSIL.

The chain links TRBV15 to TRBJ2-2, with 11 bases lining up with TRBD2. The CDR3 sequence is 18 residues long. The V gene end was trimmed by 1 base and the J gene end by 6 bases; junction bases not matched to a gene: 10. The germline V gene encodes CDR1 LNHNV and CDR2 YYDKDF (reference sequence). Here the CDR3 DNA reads TGTGCCACCAGCAGAGGTCCTTTAGCGGGGGGGCCATCCGGGGAGCTGTTTTTT. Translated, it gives CATSRGPLAGGPSGELFF.

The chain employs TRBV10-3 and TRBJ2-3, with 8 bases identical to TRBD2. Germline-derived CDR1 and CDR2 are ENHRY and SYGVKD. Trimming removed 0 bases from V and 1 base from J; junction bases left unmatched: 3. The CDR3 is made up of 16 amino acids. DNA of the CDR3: TGTGCCATCAGTGAGTCGACGCGGGGGGGCACAGATACGCAGTATTTT. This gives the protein CAISESTRGGTDTQYF.

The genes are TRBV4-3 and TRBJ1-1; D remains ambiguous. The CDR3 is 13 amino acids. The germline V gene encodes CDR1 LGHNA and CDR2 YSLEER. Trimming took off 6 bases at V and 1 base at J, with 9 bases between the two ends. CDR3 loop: CASRNRENTEAFF. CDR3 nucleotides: TGCGCCAGCAGAAATCGGGAGAACACTGAAGCTTTCTTT.

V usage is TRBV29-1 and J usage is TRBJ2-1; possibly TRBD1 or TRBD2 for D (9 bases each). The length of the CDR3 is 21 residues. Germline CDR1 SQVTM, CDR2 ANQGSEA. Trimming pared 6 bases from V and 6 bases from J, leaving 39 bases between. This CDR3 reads CSVMGQGIVAGELYKGNEQFF. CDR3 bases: TGCAGCGTGATGGGACAGGGAATAGTAGCGGGAGAGTTATACAAGGGCAATGAGCAGTTCTTC.

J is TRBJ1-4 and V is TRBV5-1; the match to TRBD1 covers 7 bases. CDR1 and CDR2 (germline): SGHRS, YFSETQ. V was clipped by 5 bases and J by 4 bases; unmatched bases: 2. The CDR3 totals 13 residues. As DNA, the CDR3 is TGCGCCAGCAGGGACAGGAATAATGAAAAACTGTTTTTT. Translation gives CASRDRNNEKLFF.

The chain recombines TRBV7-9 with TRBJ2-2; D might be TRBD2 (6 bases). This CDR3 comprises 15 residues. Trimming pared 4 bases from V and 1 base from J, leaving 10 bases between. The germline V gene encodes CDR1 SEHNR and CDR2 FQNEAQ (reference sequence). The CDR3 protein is CASSSMGGNTGELFF. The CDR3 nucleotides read TGTGCCAGCAGCTCTATGGGGGGGAACACCGGGGAGCTGTTTTTT.

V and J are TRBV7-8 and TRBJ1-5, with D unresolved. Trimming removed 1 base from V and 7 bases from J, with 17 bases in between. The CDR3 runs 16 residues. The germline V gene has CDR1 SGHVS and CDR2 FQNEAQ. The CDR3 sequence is CASSLVSVGGGQPQHF. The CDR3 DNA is TGTGCCAGCAGCTTAGTCTCCGTCGGAGGAGGGCAGCCCCAGCATTTT.

CDR3 bases: TGTGCCAGCAGTTTATTAGGAGACAATGAGCAGTTCTTC. The encoded protein is CASSLLGDNEQFF. The chain joins TRBV28 to TRBJ2-1; no definite D call. Trimming pared 1 base from V and 5 bases from J, leaving 6 bases between. This CDR3 has 13 amino acids. The germline V gene encodes CDR1 MDHEN and CDR2 SYDVKM.

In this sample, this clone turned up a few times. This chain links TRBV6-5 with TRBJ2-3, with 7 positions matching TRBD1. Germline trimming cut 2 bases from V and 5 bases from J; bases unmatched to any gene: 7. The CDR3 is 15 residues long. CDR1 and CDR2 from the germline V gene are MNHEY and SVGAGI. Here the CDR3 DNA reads TGTGCCAGCAGTTACGAGGGGGCCCGGCAAGATACGCAGTATTTT. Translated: CASSYEGARQDTQYF.

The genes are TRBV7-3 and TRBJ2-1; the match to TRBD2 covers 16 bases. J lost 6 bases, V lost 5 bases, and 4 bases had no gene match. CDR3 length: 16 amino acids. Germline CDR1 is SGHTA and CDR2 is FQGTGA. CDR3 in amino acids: CASSMGLAGGPNEQFF. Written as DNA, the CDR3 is TGTGCCAGCAGCATGGGACTAGCGGGAGGGCCCAATGAGCAGTTCTTC.

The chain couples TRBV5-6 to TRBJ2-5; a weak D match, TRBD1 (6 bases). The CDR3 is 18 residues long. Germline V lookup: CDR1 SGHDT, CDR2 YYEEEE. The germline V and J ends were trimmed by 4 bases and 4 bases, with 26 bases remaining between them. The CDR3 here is CASSNAPDTGPFRETQYF. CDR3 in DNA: TGTGCCAGCAGCAACGCCCCCGACACAGGGCCATTCCGAGAGACCCAGTACTTC.

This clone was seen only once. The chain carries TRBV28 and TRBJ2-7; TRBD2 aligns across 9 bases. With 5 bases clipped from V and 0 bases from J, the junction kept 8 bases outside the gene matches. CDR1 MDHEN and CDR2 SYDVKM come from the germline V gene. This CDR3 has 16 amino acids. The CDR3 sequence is CASSKRGTSHSYEQYF. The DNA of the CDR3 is TGTGCCAGCAGTAAACGGGGGACTAGCCACTCCTACGAGCAGTACTTC.

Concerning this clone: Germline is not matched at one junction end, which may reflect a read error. The CDR3: CASSEAEGHYGYPF. CDR3 DNA: TGTGCCAGCAGTGAAGCAGAGGGTCACTATGGCTACCCCTTC. The V and J genes are TRBV6-1 and TRBJ1-2, with D hard to call. Germline CDR1 is MNHNS and CDR2 is SASEGT. The CDR3 sequence is 14 residues long.

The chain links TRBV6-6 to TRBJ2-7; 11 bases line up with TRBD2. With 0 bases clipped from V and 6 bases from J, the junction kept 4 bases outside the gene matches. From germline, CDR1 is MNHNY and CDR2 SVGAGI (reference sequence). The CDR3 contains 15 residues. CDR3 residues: CASSYSTSGTGEQYF. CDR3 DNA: TGTGCCAGCAGTTACTCGACTAGCGGGACAGGCGAGCAGTACTTC.